This T cell receptor (beta chain) was documented in a study of blood T cells in healthy people across ages. Study-level background: Template switching retrieved approximately one barcoded beta molecule for each two T cells. Study conclusions and caveats: Per million T cells, the diversity of TCR beta decreased roughly linearly as age advanced.

With a J-beta primer mix and a sample-barcoded 5' primer, a second PCR ran about 7 to 11 cycles. Unique molecular identifiers of 12 random nucleotides labeled each cDNA. TCRdb re-derived calls from the 5' RACE reads in MiXCR, one entry per CDR3 protein. The sample lists 1.5 million to 2 million distinct CDR3 sequences, 40% to 55% occurring once. The V gene's germline CDR1 is ENHRY and CDR2 SYGVKD. The CDR3 covers 13 residues. No fewer than 6 million PBMCs went into each sample. Details on this clonotype: Its antigen is not known.

This clonotype was obtained from a woman aged 40-49 years in good health. The sequenced sample was blood. The rearrangement joins TRBV10-3 to TRBJ2-4; TRBD1 matches 7 bases. The J call may be in error: the DNA end matches TRBJ2-7 better. The CDR3 coding sequence is TGTGCCATCAGTGGAGGGGGCCGCCTCGAGCAGTACTTC. This encodes CAISGGGRLEQYF.